This T cell receptor beta chain was found in a study of preoperative IRX-2 immunotherapy in early breast cancer (dated by TCRdb to between 2019 and 2020). The CDR3 has 15 amino acids, counting the end cysteine and phenylalanine. Only the CDR3 region is kept as DNA, spanning 45 bases read in frame from base 1. Germline trimming amounts to 5 bases on V and 2 bases on J, with 8 as the count of junction bases outside the gene matches. CDR1 and CDR2, looked up from the germline V gene, are SGHNT and YENEEA. The meaning of the sample's treatment or condition label: preoperative locoregional IRX-2 cytokine immunotherapy. The samples were obtained from a phase Ib study in which preoperative, locoregional IRX-2 cytokine immunotherapy intended to prime immune responses was tested. Donors were patients with early-stage breast cancer who received IRX-2 before surgery. Library preparation employed the immunoSEQ multiplex PCR assay. TCRdb holds this immuneACCESS table with in-frame rearrangements only. Some clones are missing; in checked studies, unresolved V genes explain under half, and the rest has no known cause. For this sample there are 25,000 to 30,000 clones; around 80% appear just once. The ten top clones hold less than 8% of the sample.

Remarks on this clone: It lacks a known antigen. Qualities for individual bases were not recorded, and no much larger clone is one base off.

This sequence uses TRBV11-3 and TRBJ2-7; 8 nucleotides in the junction match TRBD1. This TCR derives from a human donor with breast cancer. Sample: lymph node tissue, taken after IRX-2 immunotherapy. CDR3 protein: CASSRTGTGTYEQYF. In nucleotide form, the sequence is TGTGCCAGCAGCCGGACCGGGACAGGCACCTACGAGCAGTACTTC.